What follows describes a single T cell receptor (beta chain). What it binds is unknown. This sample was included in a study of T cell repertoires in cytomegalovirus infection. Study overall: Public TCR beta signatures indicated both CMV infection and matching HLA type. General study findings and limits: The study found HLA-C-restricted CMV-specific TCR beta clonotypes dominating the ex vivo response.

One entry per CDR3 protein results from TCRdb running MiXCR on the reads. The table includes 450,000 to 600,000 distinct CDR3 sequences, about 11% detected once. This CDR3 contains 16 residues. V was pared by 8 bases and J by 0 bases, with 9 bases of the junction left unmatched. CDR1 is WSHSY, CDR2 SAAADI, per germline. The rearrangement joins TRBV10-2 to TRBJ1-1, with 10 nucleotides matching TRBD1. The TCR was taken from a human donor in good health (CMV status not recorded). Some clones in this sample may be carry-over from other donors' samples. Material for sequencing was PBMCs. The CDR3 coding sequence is TGCGCCAGCGTAAGGAGACAGGGGGCCATGAACACTGAAGCTTTCTTT. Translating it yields CASVRRQGAMNTEAFF.